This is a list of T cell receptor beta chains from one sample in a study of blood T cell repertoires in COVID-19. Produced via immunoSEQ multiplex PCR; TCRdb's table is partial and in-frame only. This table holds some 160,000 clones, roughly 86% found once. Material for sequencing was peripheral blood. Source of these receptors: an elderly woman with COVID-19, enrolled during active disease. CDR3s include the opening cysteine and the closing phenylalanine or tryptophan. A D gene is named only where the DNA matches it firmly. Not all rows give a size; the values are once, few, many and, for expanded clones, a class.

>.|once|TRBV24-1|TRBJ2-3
CATSDLHTQRYF
TGTGCCACCAGTGATTTGCATACGCAGCGGTATTTT
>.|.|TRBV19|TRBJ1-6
CASSISGVEGSPLHF
TGTGCCAGTAGTATATCCGGGGTTGAAGGATCACCCCTCCACTTT
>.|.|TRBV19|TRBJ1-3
CASSSVPGNTIYF
TGTGCCAGTAGTTCAGTGCCTGGAAACACCATATATTTT
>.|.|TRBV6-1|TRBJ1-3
CASSEGAGRNTIYF
TGTGCCAGCAGTGAAGGTGCGGGGAGAAACACCATATATTTT
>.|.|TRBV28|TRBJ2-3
CASRRQGTTDTQYF
TGTGCCAGCAGGAGGCAGGGAACCACAGATACGCAGTATTTT
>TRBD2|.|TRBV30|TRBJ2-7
CAWSVGRREVGEQYF
TGTGCCTGGAGTGTAGGACGGCGGGAGGTGGGGGAGCAGTACTTC
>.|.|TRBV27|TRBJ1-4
CASSRWTAEGEKLFF
TGTGCCAGCAGTAGATGGACAGCCGAAGGTGAAAAACTGTTTTTT
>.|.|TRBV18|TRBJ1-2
CASSPQQGINYGYTF
TGTGCCAGCTCACCTCAGCAGGGCATAAACTATGGCTACACCTTC
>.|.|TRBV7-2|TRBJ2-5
CASTPQYQETQYF
TGTGCCAGCACCCCCCAGTACCAAGAGACCCAGTACTTC
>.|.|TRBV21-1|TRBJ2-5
CASSRNNREQETQYF
TGTGCCAGCAGCAGAAACAACAGGGAACAAGAGACCCAGTACTTC
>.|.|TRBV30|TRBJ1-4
CACPSGATNEKLFF
TGTGCCTGCCCATCGGGGGCAACTAATGAAAAACTGTTTTTT
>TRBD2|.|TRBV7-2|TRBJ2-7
CASRGGSNYEQYF
TGTGCCAGCAGGGGGGGGAGCAACTACGAGCAGTACTTC